This TCR beta chain was captured by sequencing in a study of T cell repertoires in cytomegalovirus infection. Study at large: Recently identified HLA-C-restricted CMV epitopes and well-studied HLA-B-restricted CMV epitopes were used by the study.

TCRdb independently ran MiXCR on the reads; one entry per CDR3 protein. The top ten clones hold 18% of a sample with hundreds of thousands of distinct CDR3 sequences, about 33% of them seen once. V gave up 5 bases and J gave up 4 bases, with 9 bases separating them. Germline V CDR1 and CDR2: SGHRS, YFSETQ. This CDR3 region has 12 residues. This clonotype was detected only a few times. Its antigen is as yet unknown. The specimen comprised cultured PBMCs, sampled from culture after CMV antigen stimulation. The chain employs TRBV5-1 and TRBJ2-5; no definite D call. The origin of this receptor is a human donor in good health (CMV status not recorded). Some clones in this sample may be carry-over from other donors' samples. CDR3 bases: TGCGCCAGCAGGAAGGTGGGAGAGACCCAGTACTTC. This encodes CASRKVGETQYF.